This TCR beta chain was observed in a study of cytomegalovirus exposure and HLA in healthy donors. This clone has more than one count but fewer than ten. Antigen specificity is unknown. Findings and caveats of the study: In a later analysis, compared with equally common non-associated chains, HLA-associated beta chains were more expanded.

Primers: 60 Vbeta forward and 13 Jbeta reverse. Clones were sequenced by immunoSEQ multiplex PCR, and TCRdb holds only the in-frame ones, with some missing. The sample yields approximately 100,000 clones, 70% seen once. With V trimmed by 5 bases and J by 3 bases, 4 bases remained unmatched. The CDR3 covers 13 residues. Germline CDR1 and CDR2: MDHEN and SYDVKM. The origin of this receptor is a man between 40 and 49 years old in good health and CMV-seropositive. Sequencing used PBMCs. This chain links TRBV28 with TRBJ2-7; 7 bases agree with TRBD1. CDR3 coding DNA: TGTGCCAGCAGTCCGGGACAGAACTACGAGCAGTACTTC. Its protein is CASSPGQNYEQYF. Filled out from reference TRBV28 and TRBJ2-7, the complete variable domain reads DVKVTQSSRYLVKRTGEKVFLECVQDMDHENMFWYRQDPGLGLRLIYFSYDVKMKEKGDIPEGYSVSREKKERFSLILESASTNQTSMYLCASSPGQNYEQYFGPGTRLTVT.